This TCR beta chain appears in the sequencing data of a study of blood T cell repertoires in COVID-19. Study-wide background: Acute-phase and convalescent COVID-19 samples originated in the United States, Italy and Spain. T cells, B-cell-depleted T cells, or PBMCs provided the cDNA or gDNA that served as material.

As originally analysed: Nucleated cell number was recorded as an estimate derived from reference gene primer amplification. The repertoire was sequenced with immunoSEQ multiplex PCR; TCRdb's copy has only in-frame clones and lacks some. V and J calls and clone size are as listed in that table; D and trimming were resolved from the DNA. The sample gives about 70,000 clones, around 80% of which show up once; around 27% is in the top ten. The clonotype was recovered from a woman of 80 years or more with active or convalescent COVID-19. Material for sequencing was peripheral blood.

For the CDR3, the DNA is TGTGCCAGCAGCCAAGACCGAGGGCAGGCCGGACGTAAGCAGTACTTC. Translating it yields CASSQDRGQAGRKQYF. J is TRBJ2-7 and V is TRBV3-1 (or the pseudogene TRBV3-2); perhaps TRBD2 as D (5 bases). The CDR3 is 16 amino acids. The germline V gene has CDR1 LGHDT and CDR2 YNNKEL (reference sequence). The V end lost 0 bases, the J end lost 8 bases, and 20 bases lay between the germline ends.